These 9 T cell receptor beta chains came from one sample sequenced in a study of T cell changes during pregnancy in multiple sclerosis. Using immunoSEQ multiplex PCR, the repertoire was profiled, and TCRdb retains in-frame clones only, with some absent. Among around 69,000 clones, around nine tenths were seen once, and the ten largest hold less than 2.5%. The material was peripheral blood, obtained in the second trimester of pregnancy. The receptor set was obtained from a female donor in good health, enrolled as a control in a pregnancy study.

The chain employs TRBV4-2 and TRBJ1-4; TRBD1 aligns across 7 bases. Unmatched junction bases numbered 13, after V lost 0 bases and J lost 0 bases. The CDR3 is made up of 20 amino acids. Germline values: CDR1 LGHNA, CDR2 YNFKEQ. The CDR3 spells CASSQDVIGGRRATNEKLFF. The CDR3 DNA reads TGTGCCAGCAGCCAAGATGTGATAGGGGGCAGGAGGGCAACTAATGAAAAACTGTTTTTT.

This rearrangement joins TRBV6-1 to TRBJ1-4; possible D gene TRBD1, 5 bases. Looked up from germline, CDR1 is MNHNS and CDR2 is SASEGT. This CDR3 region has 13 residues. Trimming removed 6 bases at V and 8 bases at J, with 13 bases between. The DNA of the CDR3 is TGTGCCAGCAGGGGGGGTGGGGGAGAAAAACTGTTTTTT. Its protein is CASRGGGGEKLFF.

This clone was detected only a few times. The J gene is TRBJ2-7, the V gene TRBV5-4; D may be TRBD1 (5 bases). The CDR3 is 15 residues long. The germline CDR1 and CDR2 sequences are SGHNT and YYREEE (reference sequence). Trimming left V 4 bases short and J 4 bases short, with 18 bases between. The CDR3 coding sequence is TGTGCCAGCAGCCCAACGACAGCTTGGGGATACGAGCAGTACTTC. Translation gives CASSPTTAWGYEQYF.

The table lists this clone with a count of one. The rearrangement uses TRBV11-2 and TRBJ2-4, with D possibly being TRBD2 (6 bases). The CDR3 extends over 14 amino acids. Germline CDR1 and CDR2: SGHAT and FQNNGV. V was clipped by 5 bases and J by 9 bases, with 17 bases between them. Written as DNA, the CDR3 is TGTGCCAGCAGCGCGGGAACCGCAGGGATCATTCAGTACTTC. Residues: CASSAGTAGIIQYF.

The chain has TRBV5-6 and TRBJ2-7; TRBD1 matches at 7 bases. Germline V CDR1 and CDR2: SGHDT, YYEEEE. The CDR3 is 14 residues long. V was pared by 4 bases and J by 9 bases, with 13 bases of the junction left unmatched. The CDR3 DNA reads TGTGCCAGCAGCGACAGACAGGGTATCTCTCGGCAGTACTTC. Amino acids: CASSDRQGISRQYF. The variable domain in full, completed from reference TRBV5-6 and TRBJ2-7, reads DAGVTQSPTHLIKTRGQQVTLRCSPKSGHDTVSWYQQALGQGPQFIFQYYEEEERQRGNFPDRFSGHQFPNYSSELNVNALLLGDSALYLCASSDRQGISRQYFGPGTRLTVT.

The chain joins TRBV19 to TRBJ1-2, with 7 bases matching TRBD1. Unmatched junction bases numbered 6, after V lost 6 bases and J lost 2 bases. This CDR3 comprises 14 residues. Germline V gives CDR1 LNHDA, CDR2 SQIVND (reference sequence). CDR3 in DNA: TGTGCCAGTAGAAGGACAGGCCGAAACTATGGCTACACCTTC. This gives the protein CASRRTGRNYGYTF.

CDR3 DNA: TGTGCCAGCAGCTTAGACCTAGCGGCCACCGTCACAGATACGCAGTATTTT. Translation gives CASSLDLAATVTDTQYF. The chain carries TRBV7-9 and TRBJ2-3; 7 nucleotides line up with TRBD2. Germline CDR1 and CDR2: SEHNR and FQNEAQ (reference sequence). This CDR3 contains 17 residues. Germline trimming cut 1 base from V and 2 bases from J; bases unmatched to any gene: 9.

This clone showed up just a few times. CDR3 in DNA: TGTGCCGCAGGGGCTGGCCAAGGCTACACCTTC. Residues: CAAGAGQGYTF. The chain links TRBV6-5 to TRBJ1-2, with D maybe TRBD1 (6 bases). Per germline, CDR1 MNHEY and CDR2 SVGAGI. Between the trimmed V and J ends, which lost 11 bases and 8 bases, there was a span of 15 bases. The length of the CDR3 is 11 residues.

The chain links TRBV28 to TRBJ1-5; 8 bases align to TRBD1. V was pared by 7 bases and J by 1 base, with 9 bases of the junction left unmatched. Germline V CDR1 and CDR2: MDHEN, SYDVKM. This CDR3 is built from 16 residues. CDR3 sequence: CASKTRQGLSNQPQHF. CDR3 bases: TGTGCCAGCAAAACCCGACAGGGGTTAAGCAATCAGCCCCAGCATTTT.